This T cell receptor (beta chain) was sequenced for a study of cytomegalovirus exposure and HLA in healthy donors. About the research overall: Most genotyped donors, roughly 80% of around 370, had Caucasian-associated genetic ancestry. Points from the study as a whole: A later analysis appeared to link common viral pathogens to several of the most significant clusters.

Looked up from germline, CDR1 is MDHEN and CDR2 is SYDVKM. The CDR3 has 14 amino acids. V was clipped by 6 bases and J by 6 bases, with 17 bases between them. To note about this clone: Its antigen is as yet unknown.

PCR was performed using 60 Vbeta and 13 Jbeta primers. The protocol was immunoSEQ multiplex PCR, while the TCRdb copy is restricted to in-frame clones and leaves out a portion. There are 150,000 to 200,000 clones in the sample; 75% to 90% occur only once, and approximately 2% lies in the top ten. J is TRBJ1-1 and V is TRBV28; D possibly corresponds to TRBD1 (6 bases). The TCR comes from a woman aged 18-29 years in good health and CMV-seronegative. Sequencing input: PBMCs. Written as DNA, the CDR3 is TGTGCCAGCAGGAGACAGGCGGTGTCCGCTGAAGCTTTCTTT. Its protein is CASRRQAVSAEAFF.